This is a list of T cell receptor beta chains from one sample in a study of cytomegalovirus exposure and HLA in healthy donors. The table came from immunoSEQ multiplex PCR; TCRdb's copy has only in-frame clones and leaves some out. The data hold 200,000 to 250,000 clones, with approximately 79% observed a single time. The sequencing input was PBMCs. These receptors originate from a man between 45 and 60 years old in good health and CMV-seronegative. Each CDR3 is given with its conserved first and last residue. The D gene is left open where the match is weak. The listing skips clone size in some rows; elsewhere it reads once, few, many or a size class.

clone size	V gene	D gene	J gene	CDR3 protein	CDR3 DNA
NA	TRBV6-6	NA	TRBJ1-5	CASRPGDQPQHF	TGTGCCAGCAGACCAGGGGATCAGCCCCAGCATTTT
NA	TRBV2	TRBD2	TRBJ2-3	CASSVEREGPDTQYF	TGTGCCAGCAGTGTTGAGCGGGAGGGCCCAGATACGCAGTATTTT
NA	TRBV6-5	NA	TRBJ2-2	CASSYSKLLSTGELFF	TGTGCCAGCAGTTACTCGAAACTGCTCTCCACCGGGGAGCTGTTTTTT
NA	TRBV5-1	NA	TRBJ1-1	CASSLAQNTEAFF	TGCGCCAGCAGCTTGGCACAGAACACTGAAGCTTTCTTT
NA	TRBV27	NA	TRBJ2-7	CASSLVRPGDSYEQYF	TGTGCCAGCAGTTTAGTTCGGCCAGGGGACTCCTACGAGCAGTACTTC
NA	TRBV9	NA	TRBJ1-4	CASSAGGRLNEKLFF	TGTGCCAGCAGCGCCGGAGGCAGGTTGAATGAAAAACTGTTTTTT
NA	TRBV7-6	TRBD2	TRBJ2-3	CASSLMGLAGDSDTQYF	TGTGCCAGCAGCTTAATGGGACTAGCGGGAGATTCCGATACGCAGTATTTT
NA	TRBV19	NA	TRBJ1-5	CASSIGAYSNQPQHF	TGTGCCAGTAGTATTGGGGCCTATAGCAATCAGCCCCAGCATTTT
few	TRBV9	NA	TRBJ1-1	CASSETGMNTEAFF	TGTGCCAGCAGCGAAACAGGAATGAACACTGAAGCTTTCTTT
few	TRBV11-1	NA	TRBJ2-3	CASSLTGLGTDTQYF	TGTGCCAGCAGCTTAACGGGTCTTGGCACAGATACGCAGTATTTT
NA	TRBV28	TRBD2	TRBJ2-2	CASSFIGGRTNTGELFF	TGTGCCAGCAGTTTTATCGGCGGGAGGACGAACACCGGGGAGCTGTTTTTT
NA	TRBV10-3	TRBD1	TRBJ1-4	CASRTGVGEKLFF	TGTGCCAGCCGGACAGGGGTGGGTGAAAAACTGTTTTTT
NA	TRBV27	NA	TRBJ1-2	CASSLILGLGYTF	TGTGCCAGCAGTTTAATTCTTGGCTTGGGCTACACCTTC
NA	TRBV2	NA	TRBJ1-5	CASRPQGREPQHF	TGTGCCAGCAGGCCTCAGGGGAGGGAGCCCCAGCATTTT
NA	TRBV19	NA	TRBJ2-2	CASSMDFPGELFF	TGTGCCAGTAGTATGGACTTTCCCGGGGAGCTGTTTTTT
NA	TRBV7-2	NA	TRBJ2-1	CASSTGPSDEQFF	TGTGCCAGCAGCACTGGACCTAGCGACGAGCAGTTCTTC
NA	TRBV19	TRBD1	TRBJ2-1	CASTEGPGQGYNEQFF	TGTGCCAGCACGGAGGGCCCGGGACAGGGGTACAATGAGCAGTTCTTC
once	TRBV5-4	NA	TRBJ2-3	CASSQGGAGDTQYF	TGTGCCAGCAGCCAGGGCGGGGCGGGAGATACGCAGTATTTT
NA	TRBV2	NA	TRBJ1-1	CATRISRIEALGGAFF	TGTGCCACCAGAATATCACGTATAGAGGCCTTAGGCGGAGCTTTCTTT
NA	TRBV11-3	TRBD2	TRBJ2-3	CASSLVLAGGGHGTDTQYF	TGTGCCAGCAGCTTAGTCCTAGCGGGAGGGGGGCATGGCACAGATACGCAGTATTTT
few	TRBV14	TRBD1	TRBJ2-2	CASSPDRGSYLNTGELFF	TGTGCCAGCAGCCCGGACAGGGGGTCTTACCTGAACACCGGGGAGCTGTTTTTT
NA	TRBV27	NA	TRBJ1-1	CASSLVRVNTEAFF	TGTGCCAGCAGTTTAGTTCGAGTGAACACTGAAGCTTTCTTT
NA	TRBV28	TRBD1	TRBJ2-7	CASSLRDRVIYEQYF	TGTGCCAGCAGTTTACGGGACAGGGTGATATACGAGCAGTACTTC
few	TRBV5-1	NA	TRBJ1-2	CASSSLDSVGQQF	TGCGCCAGCAGCTCCTTGGACAGTGTAGGACAGCAATTC
NA	TRBV4-1	TRBD2	TRBJ2-5	CASSSTGTSGRGGETQYF	TGCGCCAGCAGCTCTACCGGGACTAGCGGGAGAGGAGGAGAGACCCAGTACTTC
few	TRBV5-3	NA	TRBJ2-3	CARSLYIAGAQITDTQYF	TGTGCCAGAAGCTTGTATATTGCGGGGGCCCAAATCACAGATACGCAGTATTTT
NA	TRBV9	TRBD1	TRBJ2-1	CASSDPRSGQGAYNEQFF	TGTGCCAGCAGCGACCCGCGGAGTGGACAGGGAGCCTACAATGAGCAGTTCTTC
NA	TRBV30	TRBD1	TRBJ1-2	CAWCSDRGYGYTF	TGTGCCTGGTGTTCGGACAGGGGCTATGGCTACACCTTC
NA	TRBV27	NA	TRBJ1-4	CASSLTAAATEKLFF	TGTGCCAGCAGTTTAACGGCGGCTGCAACGGAAAAACTGTTTTTT
NA	TRBV9	TRBD1	TRBJ1-5	CASSSTGGEQPQHF	TGTGCCAGCAGCTCGACAGGGGGCGAACAGCCCCAGCATTTT
NA	TRBV5-6	TRBD1	TRBJ1-1	CASSPGTANTEAFF	TGTGCCAGCAGCCCCGGGACAGCGAACACTGAAGCTTTCTTT
NA	TRBV5-1	TRBD2	TRBJ2-5	CASSLGTGRSGSFHETQYF	TGCGCCAGCAGCTTGGGAACCGGGAGAAGCGGGAGTTTCCATGAGACCCAGTACTTC
NA	TRBV5-5	NA	TRBJ1-5	CASSNQGSGPQHF	TGTGCCAGCAGCAACCAGGGCTCAGGGCCCCAGCATTTT
few	TRBV10-3	NA	TRBJ2-7	CAINRDTGYYEQYF	TGTGCCATCAATAGGGACACCGGATACTACGAGCAGTACTTC
once	TRBV11-3	TRBD1	TRBJ2-1	CASSPRTGAPYNEQFF	TGTGCCAGCAGCCCTCGGACAGGGGCTCCCTACAATGAGCAGTTCTTC
NA	TRBV27	NA	TRBJ1-1	CASSFRDTRYTEAFF	TGTGCCAGCAGTTTCCGGGACACAAGATACACTGAAGCTTTCTTT
once	TRBV7-6	TRBD1	TRBJ1-1	CASSLGAGGPNTEAFF	TGTGCCAGCAGCTTAGGGGCAGGGGGGCCGAACACTGAAGCTTTCTTT
NA	TRBV7-3	NA	TRBJ2-2	CASSQGNTGELFF	TGTGCCAGCAGCCAGGGGAACACCGGGGAGCTGTTTTTT
few	TRBV5-1	NA	TRBJ2-5	CASSLYQGKETQYF	TGCGCCAGCAGCTTATACCAGGGAAAAGAGACCCAGTACTTC
few	TRBV27	NA	TRBJ2-2	CASSLRGSGQATGELFF	TGTGCCAGCAGTTTAAGGGGGTCAGGGCAGGCCACCGGGGAGCTGTTTTTT
NA	TRBV28	TRBD1	TRBJ1-1	CASSSTGGITEAFF	TGTGCCAGCAGTTCGACAGGGGGAATTACTGAAGCTTTCTTT
few	TRBV28	TRBD2	TRBJ2-5	CASSAGKLGGRETQYF	TGTGCCAGCAGTGCCGGGAAACTGGGAGGGAGGGAGACCCAGTACTTC
NA	TRBV18	NA	TRBJ2-1	CASSPQRDPSYNEQFF	TGTGCCAGCTCACCTCAGAGGGATCCCTCCTACAATGAGCAGTTCTTC
NA	TRBV30	NA	TRBJ2-1	CAWSVSGLSYNEQFF	TGTGCCTGGAGTGTGAGCGGGCTTTCCTACAATGAGCAGTTCTTC
NA	TRBV5-1	TRBD1	TRBJ2-4	CASSSTGQGYLYF	TGCGCCAGCAGCTCCACCGGACAGGGGTACTTGTACTTC
NA	TRBV13	NA	TRBJ1-5	CASSSARGGNQPQHF	TGTGCCAGCAGCTCGGCCCGGGGGGGCAATCAGCCCCAGCATTTT
few	TRBV28	NA	TRBJ2-6	CASSPLGQGGYSGANVLTF	TGTGCCAGCAGCCCCCTCGGGCAGGGAGGATACTCTGGGGCCAACGTCCTGACTTTC
NA	TRBV12-5	NA	TRBJ2-7	CASGLSDYEQYF	TGTGCTAGTGGTCTCAGCGACTACGAGCAGTACTTC
NA	TRBV4-1	TRBD2	TRBJ2-1	CASSQVWASGGTSSYNEQFF	TGCGCCAGCAGCCAAGTTTGGGCTAGCGGGGGGACCAGCTCCTACAATGAGCAGTTCTTC
NA	TRBV30	TRBD1	TRBJ1-2	CAWRGDSFYYGYTF	TGTGCCTGGAGGGGGGACAGTTTTTACTATGGCTACACCTTC
NA	TRBV5-1	TRBD1	TRBJ1-6	CASSLPGQGTSPLHF	TGCGCCAGCAGCTTACCGGGACAGGGGACATCACCCCTCCACTTT
NA	TRBV9	TRBD2	TRBJ2-2	CASSVVGGRAPGELFF	TGTGCCAGCAGCGTAGTAGGCGGGAGGGCCCCCGGGGAGCTGTTTTTT
NA	TRBV27	NA	TRBJ1-4	CASSSTGATNEKLFF	TGTGCCAGCAGTTCAACCGGAGCAACTAATGAAAAACTGTTTTTT